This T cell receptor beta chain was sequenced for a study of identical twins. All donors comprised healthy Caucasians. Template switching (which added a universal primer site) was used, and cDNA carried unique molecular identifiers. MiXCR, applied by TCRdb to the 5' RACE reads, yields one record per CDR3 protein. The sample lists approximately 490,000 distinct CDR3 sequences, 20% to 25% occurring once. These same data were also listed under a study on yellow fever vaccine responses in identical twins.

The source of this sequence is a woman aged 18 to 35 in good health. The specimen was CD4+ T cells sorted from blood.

The CDR3: CSASDRSPYEQYF. The CDR3 nucleotides are TGCAGTGCTAGTGACAGGAGCCCCTACGAGCAGTACTTC. The chain combines TRBV20-1 with TRBJ2-7; a weak D match, TRBD1 (6 bases). CDR1 and CDR2 (germline): DFQATT, SNEGSKA (reference sequence). The CDR3 extends over 13 amino acids. V was shortened by 3 bases and J by 2 bases, with 11 bases between the two germline ends.